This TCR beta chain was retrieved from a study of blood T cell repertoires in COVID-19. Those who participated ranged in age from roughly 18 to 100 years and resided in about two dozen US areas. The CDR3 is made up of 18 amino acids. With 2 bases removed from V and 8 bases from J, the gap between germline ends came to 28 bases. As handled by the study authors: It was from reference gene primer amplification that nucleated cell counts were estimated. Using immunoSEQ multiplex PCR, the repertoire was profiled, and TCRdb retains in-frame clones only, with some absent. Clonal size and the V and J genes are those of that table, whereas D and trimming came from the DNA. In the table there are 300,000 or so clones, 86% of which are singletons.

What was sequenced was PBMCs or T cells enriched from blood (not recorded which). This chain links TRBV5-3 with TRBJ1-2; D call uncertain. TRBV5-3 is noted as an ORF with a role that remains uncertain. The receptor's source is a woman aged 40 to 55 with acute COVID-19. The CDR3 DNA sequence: TGTGCCAGAAGCTTAAATACACCCGGGAGAACGAAAGGCCGGGGCTACACCTTC. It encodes CARSLNTPGRTKGRGYTF.